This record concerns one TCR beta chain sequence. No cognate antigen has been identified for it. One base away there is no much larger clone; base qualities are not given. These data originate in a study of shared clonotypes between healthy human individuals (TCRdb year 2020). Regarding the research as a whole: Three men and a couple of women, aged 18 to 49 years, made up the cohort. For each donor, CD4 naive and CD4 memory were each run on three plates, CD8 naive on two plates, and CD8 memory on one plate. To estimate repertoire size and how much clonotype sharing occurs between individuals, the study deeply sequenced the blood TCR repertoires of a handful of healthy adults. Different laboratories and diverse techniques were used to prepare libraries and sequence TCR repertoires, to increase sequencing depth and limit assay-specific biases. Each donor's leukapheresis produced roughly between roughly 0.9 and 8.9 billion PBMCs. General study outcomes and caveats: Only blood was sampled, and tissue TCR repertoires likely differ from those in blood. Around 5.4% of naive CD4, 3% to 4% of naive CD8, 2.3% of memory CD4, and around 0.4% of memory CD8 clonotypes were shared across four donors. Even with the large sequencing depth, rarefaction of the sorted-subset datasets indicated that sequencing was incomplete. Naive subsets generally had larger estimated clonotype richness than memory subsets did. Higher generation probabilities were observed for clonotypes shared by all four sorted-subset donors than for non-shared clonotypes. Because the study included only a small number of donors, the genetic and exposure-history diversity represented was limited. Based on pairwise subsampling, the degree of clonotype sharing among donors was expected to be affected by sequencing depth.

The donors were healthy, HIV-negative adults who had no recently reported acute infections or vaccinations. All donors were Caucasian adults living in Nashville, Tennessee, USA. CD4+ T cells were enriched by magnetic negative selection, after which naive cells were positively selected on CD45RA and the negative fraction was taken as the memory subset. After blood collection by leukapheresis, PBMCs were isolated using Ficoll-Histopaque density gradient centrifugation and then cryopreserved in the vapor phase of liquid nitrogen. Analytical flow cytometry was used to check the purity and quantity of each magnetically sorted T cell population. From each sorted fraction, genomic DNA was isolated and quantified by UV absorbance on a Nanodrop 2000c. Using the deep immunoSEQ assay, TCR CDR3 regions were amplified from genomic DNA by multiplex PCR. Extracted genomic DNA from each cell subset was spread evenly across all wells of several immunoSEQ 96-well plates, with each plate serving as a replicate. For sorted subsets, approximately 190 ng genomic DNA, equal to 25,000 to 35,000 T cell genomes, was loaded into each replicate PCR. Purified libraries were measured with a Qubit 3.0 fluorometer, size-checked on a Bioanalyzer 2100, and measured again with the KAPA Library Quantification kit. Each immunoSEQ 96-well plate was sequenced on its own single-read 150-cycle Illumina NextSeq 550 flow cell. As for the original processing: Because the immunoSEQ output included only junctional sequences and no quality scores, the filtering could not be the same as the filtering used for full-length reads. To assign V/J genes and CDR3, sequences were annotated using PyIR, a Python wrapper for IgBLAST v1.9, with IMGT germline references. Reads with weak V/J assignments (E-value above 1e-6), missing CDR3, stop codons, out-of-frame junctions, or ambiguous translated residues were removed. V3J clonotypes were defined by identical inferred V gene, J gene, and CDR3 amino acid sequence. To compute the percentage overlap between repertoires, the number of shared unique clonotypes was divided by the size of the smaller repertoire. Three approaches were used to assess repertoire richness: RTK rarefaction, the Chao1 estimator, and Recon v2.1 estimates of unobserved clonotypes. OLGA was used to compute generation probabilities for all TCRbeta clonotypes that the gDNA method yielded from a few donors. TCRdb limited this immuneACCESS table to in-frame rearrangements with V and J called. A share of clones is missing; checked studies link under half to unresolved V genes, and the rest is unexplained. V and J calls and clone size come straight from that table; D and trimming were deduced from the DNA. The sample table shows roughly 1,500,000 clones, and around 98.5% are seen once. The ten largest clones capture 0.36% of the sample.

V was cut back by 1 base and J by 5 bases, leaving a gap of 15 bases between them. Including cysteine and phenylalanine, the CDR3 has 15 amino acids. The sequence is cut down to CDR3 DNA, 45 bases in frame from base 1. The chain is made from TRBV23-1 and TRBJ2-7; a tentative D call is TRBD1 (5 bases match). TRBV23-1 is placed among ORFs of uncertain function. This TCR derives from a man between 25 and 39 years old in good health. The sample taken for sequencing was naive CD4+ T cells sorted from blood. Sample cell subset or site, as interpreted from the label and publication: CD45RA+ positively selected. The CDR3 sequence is CASSQCTRVLDEQYF. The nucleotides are TGCGCCAGCAGTCAATGCACCAGGGTTTTGGACGAGCAGTACTTC.